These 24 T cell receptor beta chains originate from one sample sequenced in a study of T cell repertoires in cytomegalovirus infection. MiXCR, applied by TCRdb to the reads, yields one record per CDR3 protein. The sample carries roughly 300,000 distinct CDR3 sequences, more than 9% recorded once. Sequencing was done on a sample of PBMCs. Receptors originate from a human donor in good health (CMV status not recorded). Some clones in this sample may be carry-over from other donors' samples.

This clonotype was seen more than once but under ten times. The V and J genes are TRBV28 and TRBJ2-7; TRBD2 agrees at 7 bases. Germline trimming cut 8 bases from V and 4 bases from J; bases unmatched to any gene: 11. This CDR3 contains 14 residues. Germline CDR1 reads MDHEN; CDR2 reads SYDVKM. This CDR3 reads CASGVGGSWYEQYF. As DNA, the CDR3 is TGTGCCAGCGGCGTCGGCGGGAGTTGGTACGAGCAGTACTTC.

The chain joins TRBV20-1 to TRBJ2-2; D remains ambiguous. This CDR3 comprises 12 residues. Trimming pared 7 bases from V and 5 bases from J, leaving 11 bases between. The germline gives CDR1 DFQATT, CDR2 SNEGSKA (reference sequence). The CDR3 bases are TGCAGTGTAGGTGGTAGGACCGGGGAGCTGTTTTTT. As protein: CSVGGRTGELFF.

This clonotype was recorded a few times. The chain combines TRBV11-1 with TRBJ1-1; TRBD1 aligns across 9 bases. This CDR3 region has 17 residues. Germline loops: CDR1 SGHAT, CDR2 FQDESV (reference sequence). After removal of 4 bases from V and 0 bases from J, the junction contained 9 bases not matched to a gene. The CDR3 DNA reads TGTGCCAGCAGCTCAGGACAGGGGAAAACTTTGAACACTGAAGCTTTCTTT. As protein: CASSSGQGKTLNTEAFF.

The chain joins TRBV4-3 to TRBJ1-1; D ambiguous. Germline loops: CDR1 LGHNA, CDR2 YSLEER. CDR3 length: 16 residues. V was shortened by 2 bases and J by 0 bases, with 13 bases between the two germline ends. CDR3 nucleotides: TGCGCCAGCAGCCAACAGGTGGGGAGCATGAACACTGAAGCTTTCTTT. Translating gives CASSQQVGSMNTEAFF.

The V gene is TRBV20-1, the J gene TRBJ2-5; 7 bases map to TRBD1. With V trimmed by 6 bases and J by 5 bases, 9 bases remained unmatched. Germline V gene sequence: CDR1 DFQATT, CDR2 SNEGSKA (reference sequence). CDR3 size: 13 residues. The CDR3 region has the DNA TGCAGTGCCCTCACCGACAGGGCTGAGACCCAGTACTTC. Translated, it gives CSALTDRAETQYF.

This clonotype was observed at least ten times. CDR3 sequence reads: CASSLAAIPPPAGAYEQYF. Written as DNA, the CDR3 is TGTGCCAGCAGCTTAGCGGCCATCCCCCCCCCAGCGGGGGCCTACGAGCAGTACTTC. The chain has TRBV11-2 and TRBJ2-7, with TRBD2 identical over 8 bases. This CDR3 region has 19 residues. Germline assignment: CDR1 SGHAT and CDR2 FQNNGV. The trim removed 1 base at V and 2 bases at J, leaving 16 bases unmatched. The whole variable domain, remainder taken from reference TRBV11-2 and TRBJ2-7, is EAGVAQSPRYKIIEKRQSVAFWCNPISGHATLYWYQQILGQGPKLLIQFQNNGVVDDSQLPKDRFSAERLKGVDSTLKIQPAKLEDSAVYLCASSLAAIPPPAGAYEQYFGPGTRLTVT.

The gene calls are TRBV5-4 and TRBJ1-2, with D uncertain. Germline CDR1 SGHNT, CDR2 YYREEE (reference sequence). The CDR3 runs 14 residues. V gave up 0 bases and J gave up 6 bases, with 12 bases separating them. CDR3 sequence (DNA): TGTGCCAGCAGCTTGGCCTGGCCGAGCAATGGCTACACCTTC. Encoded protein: CASSLAWPSNGYTF.

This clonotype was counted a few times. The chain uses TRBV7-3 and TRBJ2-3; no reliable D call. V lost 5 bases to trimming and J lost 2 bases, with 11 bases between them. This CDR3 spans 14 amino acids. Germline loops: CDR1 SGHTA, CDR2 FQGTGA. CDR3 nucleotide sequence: TGTGCCAGCAGCCTAGAAGGGAACACAGATACGCAGTATTTT. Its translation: CASSLEGNTDTQYF.

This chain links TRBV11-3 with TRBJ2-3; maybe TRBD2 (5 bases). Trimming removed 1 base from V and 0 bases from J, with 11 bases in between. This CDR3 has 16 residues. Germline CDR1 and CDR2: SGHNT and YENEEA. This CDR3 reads CASSLGLLGSTDTQYF. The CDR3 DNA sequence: TGTGCCAGCAGCTTAGGACTATTAGGAAGCACAGATACGCAGTATTTT.

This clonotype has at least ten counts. The CDR3 protein is CASSSGGTEAFF. DNA of the CDR3: TGTGCCAGTTCTTCTGGTGGCACTGAAGCTTTCTTT. The rearrangement links TRBV6-1 to TRBJ1-1; D gene ambiguous. V lost 9 bases to trimming and J lost 4 bases, with 12 bases between them. CDR1 and CDR2 (germline): MNHNS, SASEGT. The CDR3 totals 12 residues.

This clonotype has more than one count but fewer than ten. CDR3 sequence (DNA): TGTGCCAGCTCACCAATCCCGCGCCTCGGAGAAGGGGAGCTGTTTTTT. Amino acids: CASSPIPRLGEGELFF. The chain employs TRBV18 and TRBJ2-2; D call uncertain. The CDR3 spans 16 residues. CDR1 and CDR2 from the germline V gene are KGHSH and LQKENI. The V end was cut by 2 bases, the J end by 8 bases, with 18 bases between.

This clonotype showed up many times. The CDR3, as DNA: TGTGCCAGCAGCTTAGCGTCAACAGGGAGTTCACCCCTCCACTTT. Amino acids: CASSLASTGSSPLHF. The chain combines TRBV7-2 with TRBJ1-6, with D possibly TRBD1 on 6 matching bases. The CDR3 contains 15 residues. Germline V gene lookup returns CDR1 SGHTA and CDR2 FQGNSA. The ends were cut back, 0 bases at V and 9 bases at J, with 12 bases in the middle.

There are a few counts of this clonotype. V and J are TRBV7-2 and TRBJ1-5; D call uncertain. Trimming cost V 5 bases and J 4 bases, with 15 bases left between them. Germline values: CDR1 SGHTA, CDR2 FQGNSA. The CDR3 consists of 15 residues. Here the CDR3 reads CASSPRGGWNQPQHF. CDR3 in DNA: TGTGCCAGCAGCCCCCGAGGAGGGTGGAATCAGCCCCAGCATTTT.

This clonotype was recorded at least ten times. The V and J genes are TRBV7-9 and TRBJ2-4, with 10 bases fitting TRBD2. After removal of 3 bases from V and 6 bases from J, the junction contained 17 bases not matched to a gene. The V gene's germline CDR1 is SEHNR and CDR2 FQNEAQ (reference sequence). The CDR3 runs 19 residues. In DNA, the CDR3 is TGTGCCAGCAGCTTCGAACTAGCGGGAAGGGAACTTCGGGGAAACATTCAGTACTTC. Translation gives CASSFELAGRELRGNIQYF. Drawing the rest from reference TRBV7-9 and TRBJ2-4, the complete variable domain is DTGVSQNPRHKITKRGQNVTFRCDPISEHNRLYWYRQTLGQGPEFLTYFQNEAQLEKSRLLSDRFSAERPKGSFSTLEIQRTEQGDSAMYLCASSFELAGRELRGNIQYFGAGTRLSVL.

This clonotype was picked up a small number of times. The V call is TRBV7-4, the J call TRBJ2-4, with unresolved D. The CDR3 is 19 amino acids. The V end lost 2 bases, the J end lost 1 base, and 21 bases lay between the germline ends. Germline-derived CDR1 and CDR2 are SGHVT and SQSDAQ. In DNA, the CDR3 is TGTGCCAGCAGCTTATGGTTTGGGTCGGCTGTGGGGGCCAAAAACATTCAGTACTTC. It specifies CASSLWFGSAVGAKNIQYF.

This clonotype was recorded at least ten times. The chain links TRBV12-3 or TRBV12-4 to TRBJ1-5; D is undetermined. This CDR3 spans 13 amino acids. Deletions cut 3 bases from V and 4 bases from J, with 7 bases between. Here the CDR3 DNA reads TGTGCCAGCAGTTTGAGGTATAATCAGCCCCAGCATTTT. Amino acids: CASSLRYNQPQHF.

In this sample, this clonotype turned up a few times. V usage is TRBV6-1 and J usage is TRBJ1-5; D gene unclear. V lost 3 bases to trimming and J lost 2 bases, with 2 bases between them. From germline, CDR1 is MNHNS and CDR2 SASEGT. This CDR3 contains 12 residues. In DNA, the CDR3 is TGTGCCAGCAGTGAGCGCAATCAGCCCCAGCATTTT. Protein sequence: CASSERNQPQHF.

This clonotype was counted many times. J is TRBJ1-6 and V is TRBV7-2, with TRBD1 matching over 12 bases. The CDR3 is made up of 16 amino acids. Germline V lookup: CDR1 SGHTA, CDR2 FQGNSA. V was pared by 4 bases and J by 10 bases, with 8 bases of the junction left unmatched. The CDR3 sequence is CASSSGQGAFSSPLHF. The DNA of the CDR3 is TGTGCCAGCAGCTCGGGACAGGGGGCATTTAGCTCACCCCTCCACTTT.

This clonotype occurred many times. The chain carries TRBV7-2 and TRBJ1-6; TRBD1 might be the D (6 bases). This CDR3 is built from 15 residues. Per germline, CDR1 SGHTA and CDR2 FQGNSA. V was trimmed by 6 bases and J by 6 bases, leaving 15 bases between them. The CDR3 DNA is TGTGCCAGCAGTTGGCCGGACAGCAGTAATTCACCCCTCCACTTT. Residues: CASSWPDSSNSPLHF.

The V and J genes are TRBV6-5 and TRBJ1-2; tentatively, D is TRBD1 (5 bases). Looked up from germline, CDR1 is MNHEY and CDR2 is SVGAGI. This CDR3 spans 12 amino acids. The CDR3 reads CVAGEKTYGYTF. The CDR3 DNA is TGTGTTGCGGGGGAAAAAACCTATGGCTACACCTTC.

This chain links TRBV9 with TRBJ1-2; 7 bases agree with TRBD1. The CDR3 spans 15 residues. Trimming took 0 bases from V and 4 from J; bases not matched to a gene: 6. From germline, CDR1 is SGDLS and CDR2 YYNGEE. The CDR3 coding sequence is TGTGCCAGCAGCGTAGAACAGGGGCCAGGCTATGGCTACACCTTC. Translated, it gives CASSVEQGPGYGYTF. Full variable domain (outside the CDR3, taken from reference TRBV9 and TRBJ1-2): DSGVTQTPKHLITATGQRVTLRCSPRSGDLSVYWYQQSLDQGLQFLIQYYNGEERAKGNILERFSAQQFPDLHSELNLSSLELGDSALYFCASSVEQGPGYGYTFGSGTRLTVV.

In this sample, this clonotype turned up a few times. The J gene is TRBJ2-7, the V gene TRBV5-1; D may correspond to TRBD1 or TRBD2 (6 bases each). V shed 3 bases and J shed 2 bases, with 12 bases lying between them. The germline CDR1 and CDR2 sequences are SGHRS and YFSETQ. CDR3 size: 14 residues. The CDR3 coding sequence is TGCGCCAGCAGCTGGGGGGCCGACGCCTACGAGCAGTACTTC. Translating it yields CASSWGADAYEQYF.

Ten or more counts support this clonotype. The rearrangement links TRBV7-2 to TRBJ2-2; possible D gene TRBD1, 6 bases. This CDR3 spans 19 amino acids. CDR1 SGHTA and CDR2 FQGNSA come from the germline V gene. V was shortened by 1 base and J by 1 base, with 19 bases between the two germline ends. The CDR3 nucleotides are TGTGCCAGCAGCTTAGACAAAATTGGGGCCAGGGGGAACACCGGGGAGCTGTTTTTT. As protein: CASSLDKIGARGNTGELFF.

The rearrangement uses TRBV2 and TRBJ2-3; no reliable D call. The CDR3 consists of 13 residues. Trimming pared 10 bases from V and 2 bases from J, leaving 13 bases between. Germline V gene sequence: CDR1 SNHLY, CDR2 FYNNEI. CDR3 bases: TGTGCCACCACCCCTCCCTTCACAGATACGCAGTATTTT. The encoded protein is CATTPPFTDTQYF.